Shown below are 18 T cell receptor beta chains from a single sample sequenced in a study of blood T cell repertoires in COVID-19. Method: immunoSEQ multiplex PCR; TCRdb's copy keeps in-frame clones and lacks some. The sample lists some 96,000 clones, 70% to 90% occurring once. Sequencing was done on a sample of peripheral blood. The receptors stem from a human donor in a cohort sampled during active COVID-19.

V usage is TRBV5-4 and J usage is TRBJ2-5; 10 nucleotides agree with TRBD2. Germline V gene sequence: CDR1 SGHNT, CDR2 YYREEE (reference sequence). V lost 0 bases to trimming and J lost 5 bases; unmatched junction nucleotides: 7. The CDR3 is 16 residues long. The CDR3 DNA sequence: TGTGCCAGCAGCTTGGTTCTAGCGGGAGTAGGTGAGACCCAGTACTTC. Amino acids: CASSLVLAGVGETQYF.

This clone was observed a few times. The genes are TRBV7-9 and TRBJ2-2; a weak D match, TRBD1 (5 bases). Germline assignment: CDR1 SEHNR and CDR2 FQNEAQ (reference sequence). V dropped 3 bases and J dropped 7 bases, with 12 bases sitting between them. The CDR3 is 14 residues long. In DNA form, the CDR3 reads TGTGCCAGCAGCTTTCAAGGGGAACGCGGGGAGCTGTTTTTT. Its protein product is CASSFQGERGELFF.

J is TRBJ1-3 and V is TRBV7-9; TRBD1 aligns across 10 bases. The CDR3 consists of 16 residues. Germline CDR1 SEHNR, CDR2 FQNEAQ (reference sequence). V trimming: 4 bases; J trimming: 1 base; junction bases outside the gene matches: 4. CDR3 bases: TGTGCCAGCAGCTCCGGGACAGGGGCTTCTGGAAACACCATATATTTT. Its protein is CASSSGTGASGNTIYF. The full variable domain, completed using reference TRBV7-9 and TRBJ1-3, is DTGVSQNPRHKITKRGQNVTFRCDPISEHNRLYWYRQTLGQGPEFLTYFQNEAQLEKSRLLSDRFSAERPKGSFSTLEIQRTEQGDSAMYLCASSSGTGASGNTIYFGEGSWLTVV.

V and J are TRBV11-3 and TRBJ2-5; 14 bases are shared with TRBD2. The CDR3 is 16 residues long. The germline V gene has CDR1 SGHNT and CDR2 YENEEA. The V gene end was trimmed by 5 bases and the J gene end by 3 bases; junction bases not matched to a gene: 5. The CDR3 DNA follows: TGTGCCAGCAGCGTGGGACTAGCGGGAGCAAAAGAGACCCAGTACTTC. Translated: CASSVGLAGAKETQYF.

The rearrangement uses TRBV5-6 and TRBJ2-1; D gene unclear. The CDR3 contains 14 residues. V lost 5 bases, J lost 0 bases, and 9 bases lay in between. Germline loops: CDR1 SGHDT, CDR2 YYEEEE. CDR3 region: CASSYTSSYNEQFF. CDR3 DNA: TGTGCCAGCAGTTACACCAGCTCCTACAATGAGCAGTTCTTC.

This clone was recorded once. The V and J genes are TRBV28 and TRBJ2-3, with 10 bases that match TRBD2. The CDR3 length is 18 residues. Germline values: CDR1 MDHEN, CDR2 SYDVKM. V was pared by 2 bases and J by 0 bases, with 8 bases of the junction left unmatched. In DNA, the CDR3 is TGTGCCAGCAGTTTAGATCGGACTAGCGGTACTAGCACAGATACGCAGTATTTT. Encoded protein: CASSLDRTSGTSTDTQYF.

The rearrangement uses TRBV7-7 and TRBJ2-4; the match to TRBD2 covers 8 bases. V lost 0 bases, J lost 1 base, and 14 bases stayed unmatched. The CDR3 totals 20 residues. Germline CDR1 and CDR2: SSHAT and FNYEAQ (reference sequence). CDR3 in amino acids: CASSLAFLSGRGGAKNIQYF. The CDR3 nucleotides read TGTGCCAGCAGCTTAGCGTTTCTGAGCGGGAGAGGAGGGGCCAAAAACATTCAGTACTTC.

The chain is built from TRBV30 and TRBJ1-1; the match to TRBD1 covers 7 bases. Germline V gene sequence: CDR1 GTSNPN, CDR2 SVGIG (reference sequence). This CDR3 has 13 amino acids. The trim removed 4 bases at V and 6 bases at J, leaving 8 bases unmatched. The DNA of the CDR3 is TGTGCCTGGAAAGGACAGGCAGGCTCTGAAGCTTTCTTT. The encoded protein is CAWKGQAGSEAFF.

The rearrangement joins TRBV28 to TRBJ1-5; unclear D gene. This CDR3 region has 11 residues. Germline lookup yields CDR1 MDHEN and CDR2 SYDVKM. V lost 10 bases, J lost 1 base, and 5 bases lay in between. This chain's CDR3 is CATESNQPQHF. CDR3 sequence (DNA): TGTGCCACTGAGAGCAATCAGCCCCAGCATTTT.

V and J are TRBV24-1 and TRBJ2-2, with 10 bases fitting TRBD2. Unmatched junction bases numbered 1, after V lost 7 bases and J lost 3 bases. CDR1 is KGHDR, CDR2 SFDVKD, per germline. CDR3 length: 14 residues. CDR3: CATSLAGDTGELFF. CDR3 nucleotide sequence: TGTGCCACCAGCCTAGCGGGAGACACCGGGGAGCTGTTTTTT.

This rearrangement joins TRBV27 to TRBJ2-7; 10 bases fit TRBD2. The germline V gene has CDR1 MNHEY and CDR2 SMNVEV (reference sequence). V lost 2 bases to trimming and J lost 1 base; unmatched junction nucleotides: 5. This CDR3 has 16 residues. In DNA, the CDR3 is TGTGCCAGCAGTTTAGTAGCGGGAGGCCTTTCCTACGAGCAGTACTTC. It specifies CASSLVAGGLSYEQYF.

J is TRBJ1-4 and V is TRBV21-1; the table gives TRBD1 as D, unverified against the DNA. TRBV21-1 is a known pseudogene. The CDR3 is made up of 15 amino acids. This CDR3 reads CASSFRDRTNEKLFF. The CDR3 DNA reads TGTGCCAGCAGCTTCCGGGACAGGACTAATGAAAAACTGTTTTTT.

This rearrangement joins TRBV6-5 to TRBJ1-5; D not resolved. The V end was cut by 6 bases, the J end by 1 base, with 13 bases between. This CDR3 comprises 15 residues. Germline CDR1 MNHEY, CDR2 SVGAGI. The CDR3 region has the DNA TGTGCCAGCAGCCCCAATGGAGGCAGCAATCAGCCCCAGCATTTT. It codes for CASSPNGGSNQPQHF.

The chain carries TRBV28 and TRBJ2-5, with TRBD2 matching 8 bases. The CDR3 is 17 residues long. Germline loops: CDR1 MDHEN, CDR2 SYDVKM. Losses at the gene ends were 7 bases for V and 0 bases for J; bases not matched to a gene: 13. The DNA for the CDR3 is TGTGCCAGCACTCCTACCTGGGCTAGCGGGTACCAAGAGACCCAGTACTTC. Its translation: CASTPTWASGYQETQYF.

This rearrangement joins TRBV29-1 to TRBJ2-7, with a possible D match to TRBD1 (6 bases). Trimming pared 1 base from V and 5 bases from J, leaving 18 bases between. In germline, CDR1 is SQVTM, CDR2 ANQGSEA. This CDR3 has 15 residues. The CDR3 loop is CSVEGPGGWGHEQYF. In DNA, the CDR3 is TGCAGCGTTGAAGGTCCCGGCGGATGGGGGCACGAGCAGTACTTC.

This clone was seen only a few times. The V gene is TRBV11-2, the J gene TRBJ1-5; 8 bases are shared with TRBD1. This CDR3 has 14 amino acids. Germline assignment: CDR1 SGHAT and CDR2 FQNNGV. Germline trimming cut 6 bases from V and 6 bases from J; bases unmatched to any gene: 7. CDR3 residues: CASSPTGGAQPQHF. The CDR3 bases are TGTGCCAGCAGTCCTACAGGGGGTGCTCAGCCCCAGCATTTT.

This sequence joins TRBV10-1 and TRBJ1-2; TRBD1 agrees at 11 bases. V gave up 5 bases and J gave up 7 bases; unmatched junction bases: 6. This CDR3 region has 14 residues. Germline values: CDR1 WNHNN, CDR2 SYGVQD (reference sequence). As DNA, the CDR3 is TGCGCCAGCAGTCCCGGGACAGGGGGTCTTGGCTACACCTTC. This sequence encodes CASSPGTGGLGYTF.

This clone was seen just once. CDR3 loop: CASRRREDYEQYF. CDR3 DNA: TGTGCCAGCAGGAGGCGGGAGGACTACGAGCAGTACTTC. This rearrangement joins TRBV6-5 to TRBJ2-7, with TRBD2 matching 8 bases. CDR1 is MNHEY, CDR2 SVGAGI, per germline. The CDR3 runs to 13 residues. Germline trimming cut 6 bases from V and 3 bases from J; bases unmatched to any gene: 4.